This TCR beta chain was observed in a study of control samples from healthy donors and cancer patients. This CDR3 is built from 13 residues. Trimming took off 5 bases at V and 2 bases at J, with 10 bases between the two ends. Produced via immunoSEQ multiplex PCR; TCRdb's table is partial and in-frame only. The sample has 89,000 or so clones, around 87% seen once. This clone has only a few counts. The chain employs TRBV12-3 or TRBV12-4 and TRBJ2-7; the D call may be TRBD1 or TRBD2 (5 bases each). Sequencing was carried out using blood. The receptor was derived from a man in his fifties or sixties in good health. The CDR3 sequence is CASSEGSAYEQYV. The CDR3 DNA reads as TGTGCCAGCAGTGAGGGGTCAGCCTACGAGCAGTACGTC.